This T cell receptor (beta chain) was identified during a study of graft-versus-host responses after intestinal transplantation. As for the study in general: Transplant recipients had multivisceral, liver-intestinal, or isolated intestinal grafts. Study-wide results and caveats: GvH clones were found in recipient marrow; some appeared first in ileum or blood.

Using immunoSEQ multiplex PCR, the repertoire was profiled, and TCRdb retains in-frame clones only, with some absent. The table shows over 45,000 clones, with over 85% occurring only once. As to this clone: Its cognate antigen is unknown.

This receptor was obtained from a human patient who received an intestinal transplant, so some T cells may come from the graft donor. The material sequenced was PBMCs, taken 26 days after transplant.

For the CDR3, the DNA is TGTGCCAGCAGCTTGATTAGCGGGGGGTCCTACGAGCAGTACTTC. As protein: CASSLISGGSYEQYF. This chain connects TRBV7-2 to TRBJ2-7; 10 bases are a match to TRBD2. This CDR3 comprises 15 residues. Germline-derived CDR1 and CDR2 are SGHTA and FQGNSA. The V and J ends lost 3 bases and 1 base, in that order; junction bases with no gene match: 3.